The present T cell receptor (beta chain) was sequenced within a study of OX40 agonist ivuxolimab in advanced cancers. Study results and caveats: Within 6 weeks, CD4+ and CD8+ blood T cells expanded clonally at 0.1 to 3.0 mg/kg.

V shed 1 base and J shed 0 bases, with 20 bases lying between them. CDR1 SGHTA and CDR2 FQGNSA come from the germline V gene. The CDR3 extends over 19 amino acids. Assay: immunoSEQ multiplex PCR; the TCRdb copy retains only in-frame clones and omits some. This table has roughly 34,000 clones, 82% appearing once. Patients were ruled out by autoimmune disease history or systemic immunosuppression. Comments on this clone: What it binds is unknown.

The source was CD4+ or CD8+ T cells sorted from blood, collected in a trial of the OX40 agonist ivuxolimab. The sequence derives from an adult with an advanced solid tumor such as melanoma, head and neck, liver or kidney cancer. The rearrangement links TRBV7-2 to TRBJ2-3; no clear D. This CDR3 reads CASSLGGSLGAWSTDTQYF. The CDR3 DNA reads TGTGCCAGCAGCTTAGGAGGTTCGTTAGGAGCTTGGAGCACAGATACGCAGTATTTT.